This T cell receptor (beta chain) comes out of a study of T cells after yellow fever vaccination. Findings and caveats of the study: In post-booster samples, most primary-vaccination clones reappeared (under 98% CD4, 88% CD8).

Via MiXCR, TCRdb re-called the 5' RACE reads, giving one row per CDR3 protein. The table records 400,000 or so distinct CDR3 sequences, 11% of them present only once. CDR1 and CDR2 (germline): SGHVS, FNYEAQ. The CDR3 sequence is 16 residues long. The junction had 5 bases not matched to a gene; V was cut back by 2 bases and J by 3 bases. There are a few counts of this clonotype. Its antigen is unidentified. The receptor's source is a young man who received the YFV17D yellow fever vaccine. Here the sequenced sample was PBMCs, taken on the day of the first yellow fever vaccination. The rearrangement joins TRBV7-6 to TRBJ2-7, with 12 bases fitting TRBD2. The CDR3 here is CASSLTTSGGHYEQYF. CDR3 nucleotides: TGTGCCAGCAGCTTAACGACTAGCGGGGGCCACTACGAGCAGTACTTC.